Below, 9 T cell receptor beta chains from the same sample are listed, as sequenced in a study of blood T cell repertoires in COVID-19. Repertoires were generated with immunoSEQ multiplex PCR, while TCRdb's copy carries only in-frame clones and drops some. This sample has a few hundred thousand clones, with about 90% found just once. Sequences were obtained from peripheral blood. The receptors here all came from a woman aged 50 to 60 with acute or convalescent COVID-19.

Concerning this clone itself: At one end the junction does not follow the germline gene, possibly because of a read error. This rearrangement joins TRBV4-3 to TRBJ2-1; 7 positions agree with TRBD1. The germline gives CDR1 LGHNA, CDR2 YSLEER. CDR3 length: 14 residues. This CDR3 reads CASSADRHDNGQFF. For the CDR3, the DNA is TGCGCCAGCAGCGCGGACAGGCATGACAATGGGCAGTTCTTC.

The chain employs TRBV24-1 and TRBJ1-2, with no clear D. V was trimmed by 0 bases and J by 8 bases, leaving 9 bases between them. This CDR3 has 13 amino acids. Germline lookup yields CDR1 KGHDR and CDR2 SFDVKD. The CDR3 reads CATSDLPTEGYTF. In nucleotides, the CDR3 is TGTGCCACCAGTGATTTGCCAACGGAGGGCTACACCTTC.

V is TRBV6-5 and J is TRBJ2-5; TRBD1 aligns across 10 bases. V gave up 6 bases and J gave up 3 bases; unmatched junction bases: 4. The germline V gene encodes CDR1 MNHEY and CDR2 SVGAGI. This CDR3 spans 14 amino acids. CDR3 amino acids: CASSQTGGEETQYF. The CDR3 nucleotides read TGTGCCAGCAGCCAGACAGGGGGCGAAGAGACCCAGTACTTC.

This rearrangement joins TRBV19 to TRBJ2-2, with 9 bases identical to TRBD2. The CDR3 is 12 amino acids. Germline V gives CDR1 LNHDA, CDR2 SQIVND (reference sequence). Trimming took 10 bases from V and 7 from J; bases not matched to a gene: 4. This CDR3 is CAILAGSGELFF. CDR3 coding DNA: TGTGCCATTCTAGCGGGAAGCGGGGAGCTGTTTTTT.

CDR3 sequence: CASSTRDRGFLQPQHF. CDR3 sequence (DNA): TGTGCCAGTAGTACTCGGGACAGGGGATTTTTGCAGCCCCAGCATTTT. The rearrangement uses TRBV19 and TRBJ1-5, with 10 bases lining up with TRBD1. CDR3 length equals 16 residues. After removal of 4 bases from V and 7 bases from J, the junction contained 10 bases not matched to a gene. Germline lookup yields CDR1 LNHDA and CDR2 SQIVND (reference sequence).

The chain recombines TRBV12-3 or TRBV12-4 with TRBJ2-7; D call uncertain. The CDR3 has 11 residues. V was clipped by 6 bases and J by 3 bases, with 6 bases between them. The CDR3 region has the DNA TGTGCCAGCAGCAAGCACTACGAGCAGTACTTC. The encoded protein is CASSKHYEQYF.

V usage is TRBV12-5 and J usage is TRBJ2-3; 10 nucleotides align to TRBD2. This CDR3 has 19 amino acids. Unmatched junction bases numbered 10, after V lost 0 bases and J lost 1 base. CDR1 and CDR2 from the germline V gene are LGHNT and FRNRAP. CDR3 residues: CASGLVYGLAGAGTDTQYF. For the CDR3, the DNA is TGTGCTAGTGGTTTGGTATATGGGCTAGCGGGAGCGGGCACAGATACGCAGTATTTT. The full variable domain, in which reference TRBV12-5 and TRBJ2-3 provide the parts outside the CDR3, is DARVTQTPRHKVTEMGQEVTMRCQPILGHNTVFWYRQTMMQGLELLAYFRNRAPLDDSGMPKDRFSAEMPDATLATLKIQPSEPRDSAVYFCASGLVYGLAGAGTDTQYFGPGTRLTVL.

This sequence joins TRBV30 and TRBJ2-5; tentatively, D is TRBD1 (6 bases). Germline loops: CDR1 GTSNPN, CDR2 SVGIG (reference sequence). The length of the CDR3 is 12 residues. With 7 bases removed from V and 3 bases from J, the gap between germline ends came to 12 bases. CDR3 in DNA: TGTGCCTTACAGGGTTTGGAAGAGACCCAGTACTTC. This translates into CALQGLEETQYF.

J is TRBJ1-1 and V is TRBV6-5, with D uncertain. With 2 bases removed from V and 4 bases from J, the gap between germline ends came to 11 bases. Germline loops: CDR1 MNHEY, CDR2 SVGAGI. This CDR3 is built from 14 residues. CDR3 amino acids: CASSYDGSGTEAFF. DNA of the CDR3: TGTGCCAGCAGTTACGATGGCTCGGGCACTGAAGCTTTCTTT.